The clone carrying this T cell receptor (beta chain) was recorded a few times. Its antigen is not identified. The entry originates in a study of cytomegalovirus exposure and HLA in healthy donors. V was pared by 7 bases and J by 0 bases, with 9 bases of the junction left unmatched. This CDR3 has 16 residues. The germline V gene has CDR1 SGDLS and CDR2 YYNGEE. Study-wide results and limits: Across donors, most TCRs were seen rarely, yet some public ones were widespread. The sole available immune exposure information was CMV serostatus. Most CMV-associated TCR beta chains appeared HLA-restricted in a later analysis. The classifier was said to identify cytomegalovirus status with high specificity and sensitivity.

PCR was performed using 60 Vbeta and 13 Jbeta primers. Here immunoSEQ multiplex PCR was the method, and the copy in TCRdb shows in-frame clones only, minus some. The sample comprises 150,000 to 190,000 clones, approximately 77% of which are singletons, and 1.3% to 1.5% rests with the top ten. The receptor comes from a man aged 18 to 29 in good health and CMV-seronegative. The chain carries TRBV9 and TRBJ1-3, with 8 bases aligning to TRBD1. Sample: PBMCs. CDR3 sequence (DNA): TGTGCCAGCGGACAGGGACTTGCGAGCTCTGGAAACACCATATATTTT. Translated: CASGQGLASSGNTIYF.